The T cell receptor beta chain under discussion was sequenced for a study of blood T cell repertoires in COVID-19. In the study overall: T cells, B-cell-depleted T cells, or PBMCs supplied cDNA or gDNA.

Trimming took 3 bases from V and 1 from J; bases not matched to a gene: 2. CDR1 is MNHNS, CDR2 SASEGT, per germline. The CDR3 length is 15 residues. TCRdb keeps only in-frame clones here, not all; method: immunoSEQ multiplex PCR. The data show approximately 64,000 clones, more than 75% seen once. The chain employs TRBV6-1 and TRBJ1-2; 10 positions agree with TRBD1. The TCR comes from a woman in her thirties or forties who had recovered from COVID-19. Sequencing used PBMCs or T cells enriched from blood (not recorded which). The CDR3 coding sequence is TGTGCCAGCAGTGATTGGACAGGGGGTAACTATGGCTACACCTTC. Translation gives CASSDWTGGNYGYTF.